There are many counts of the clone carrying this TCR beta chain. The antigen is undetermined. Patients between 18 and 65 years old had hyperthyroidism, newly diagnosed and lasting under 2 months. This sample was taken from a study of T cells in Graves' hyperthyroidism and ophthalmopathy. Notes on the study in general: Blood samples included most of the expanded thyroid clonotypes exceeding 0.001. A model built on 13 V-J features separated ophthalmopathy from stable hyperthyroidism.

This CDR3 contains 15 residues. V was pared by 5 bases and J by 5 bases, with 3 bases of the junction left unmatched. Amplification of TCR beta CDR3 regions used RNA as the template. First-round RT-PCR of the TCR CDR3 relied on the HTBI primer set. MiXCR, run by TCRdb on the multiplex PCR reads, gives a single entry per CDR3 protein. The sample shows more than 650,000 distinct CDR3 sequences, about 15% of them seen only once. The receptor was isolated from a woman under 30 with Graves' hyperthyroidism. The specimen sequenced was blood. The chain recombines TRBV12-3 or TRBV12-4 with TRBJ2-3; 14 bases fit TRBD2. CDR3 nucleotides: TGTGCCAGCAGTCATGGGACTAGCGGGAGAGATACGCAGTATTTT. Its translation is CASSHGTSGRDTQYF.